This is a list of T cell receptor beta chains from one sample in a study of T cells in Graves' hyperthyroidism and ophthalmopathy. One entry per CDR3 protein, called by TCRdb with MiXCR from the multiplex PCR reads. This repertoire shows fewer than 450,000 distinct CDR3 sequences, around 15% found once; its top ten account for roughly a fifth. Sequencing was done on a sample of blood. The receptors originated from a woman aged 55-70 years with Graves' ophthalmopathy. Each CDR3 is given with its conserved first and last residue. The order of the fields is J gene, D gene, V gene, clone size, CDR3 protein, CDR3 DNA. The D gene is left open where the match is weak. Expanded clones get a size class; other rows say once, few or many, or leave the size out.

TRBJ2-7	TRBD2	TRBV6-5	many	CASRNPGLAGHEQYF	TGTGCCAGCAGGAATCCGGGACTAGCGGGCCACGAGCAGTACTTC
TRBJ2-5	NA	TRBV5-1	NA	CASSRDSYQETQYF	TGCGCCAGCAGCAGAGACAGTTACCAAGAGACCCAGTACTTC
TRBJ2-7	NA	TRBV7-8	many	CASSTDLSYEQYF	TGTGCCAGCAGTACGGACCTGTCCTACGAGCAGTACTTC
TRBJ2-6	NA	TRBV12-3/TRBV12-4	few	CASSGGLGWGANVLTF	TGTGCCAGCAGTGGGGGTTTGGGGTGGGGGGCCAACGTCCTGACTTTC
TRBJ1-5	TRBD1	TRBV7-9	NA	CASSGDRYQPQHF	TGTGCCAGCAGCGGGGACAGATATCAGCCCCAGCATTTT
TRBJ1-3	TRBD1	TRBV6-1	NA	CASVRDSSGNTIYF	TGTGCCAGCGTGCGGGACAGCTCTGGAAACACCATATATTTT
TRBJ2-3	NA	TRBV4-2	NA	CASSQDVLLSAQYF	TGTGCCAGCAGCCAAGATGTACTACTATCAGCGCAGTATTTT
TRBJ2-1	NA	TRBV28	many	CASIRAPRENEQFF	TGTGCCAGCATACGAGCCCCGAGAGAGAATGAGCAGTTCTTC
TRBJ1-5	NA	TRBV27	many	CASSSRGRGNQPQHF	TGTGCCAGCAGTTCCAGGGGAAGAGGCAATCAGCCCCAGCATTTT
TRBJ2-3	NA	TRBV19	few	CATAVAGSRRNTQYF	TGTGCCACCGCTGTTGCGGGGTCCCGCAGGAATACGCAGTATTTT
TRBJ2-7	NA	TRBV6-1	NA	CASSEWGSEQYF	TGTGCCAGCAGTGAATGGGGTAGCGAGCAGTACTTC
TRBJ1-5	NA	TRBV19	few	CASSIALQSGGNQPQHF	TGTGCCAGTAGTATAGCCCTCCAATCGGGGGGCAATCAGCCCCAGCATTTT
TRBJ2-7	NA	TRBV5-8	few	CASSRGGEPYF	TGTGCCAGCAGCCGGGGCGGGGAGCCGTACTTC
TRBJ2-2	NA	TRBV28	many	CASSREYTGELFF	TGTGCCAGCAGTAGGGAGTACACCGGGGAGCTGTTTTTT
TRBJ2-6	TRBD1	TRBV20-1	few	CSARDPGQGLSGANVLTF	TGCAGTGCTAGAGACCCGGGACAGGGGCTCTCTGGGGCCAACGTCCTGACTTTC
TRBJ2-7	TRBD2	TRBV7-2	many	CASSPTSGSGSYEQYF	TGTGCCAGCAGCCCGACTAGCGGGAGTGGGTCCTACGAGCAGTACTTC
TRBJ2-2	NA	TRBV28	many	CASSRSGANTGELFF	TGTGCCAGCAGCAGATCCGGCGCGAACACCGGGGAGCTGTTTTTT
TRBJ2-7	NA	TRBV7-9	many	CASSLEASEQYF	TGTGCCAGCAGCTTAGAGGCTTCCGAGCAGTACTTC
TRBJ2-5	TRBD1	TRBV7-2	many	CASSLVQIGTGQETQYF	TGTGCCAGCAGCTTAGTACAAATCGGGACAGGGCAAGAGACCCAGTACTTC
TRBJ1-1	TRBD1	TRBV5-1	many	CASSLGDRVHNTEAFF	TGCGCCAGCAGCTTGGGGGACAGGGTTCACAACACTGAAGCTTTCTTT
TRBJ1-4	TRBD1	TRBV2	many	CASSAWQGAKSTNEKLFF	TGTGCCAGCAGTGCGTGGCAGGGGGCAAAGTCAACTAATGAAAAACTGTTTTTT
TRBJ2-3	TRBD2	TRBV7-2	many	CASSSPAGGPTDTQYF	TGTGCCAGCAGCTCCCCCGCGGGAGGGCCCACAGATACGCAGTATTTT
TRBJ2-2	TRBD2	TRBV28	NA	CASSPWTSGNTGELFF	TGTGCCAGCAGTCCCTGGACTAGCGGCAACACCGGGGAGCTGTTTTTT
TRBJ1-1	NA	TRBV27	NA	CASSPEKVNTEAFF	TGTGCCAGCAGTCCAGAGAAGGTGAACACTGAAGCTTTCTTT
TRBJ1-2	TRBD1	TRBV12-3/TRBV12-4	NA	CASSWEWGTDGYTF	TGTGCCAGCAGTTGGGAATGGGGGACAGATGGCTACACCTTC
TRBJ2-3	TRBD2	TRBV12-3/TRBV12-4	few	CASSTTSGSYTDTQYF	TGTGCCAGCAGTACCACTAGCGGGAGTTACACAGATACGCAGTATTTT
TRBJ2-7	TRBD2	TRBV5-1	many	CASSLVSGTYSYEQYF	TGCGCCAGCAGCTTGGTAAGCGGGACCTACTCCTACGAGCAGTACTTC
TRBJ1-3	NA	TRBV7-3	few	CASSEMGGYGNTIYF	TGTGCCAGCAGCGAGATGGGGGGATATGGAAACACCATATATTTT
TRBJ1-2	NA	TRBV5-6	NA	CASSLIGNPSGGYTF	TGTGCCAGCAGCTTAATAGGCAACCCCTCGGGAGGCTACACCTTC
TRBJ2-1	TRBD2	TRBV12-5	many	CASGRTGTSGYNEQFF	TGTGCTAGTGGCCGGACCGGGACTAGCGGTTACAATGAGCAGTTCTTC
TRBJ1-5	NA	TRBV3-1	many	CASSQTGLNQPQHF	TGTGCCAGCAGCCAAACAGGCCTCAATCAGCCCCAGCATTTT
TRBJ1-5	TRBD1	TRBV10-3	few	CATARDRDQPQHF	TGTGCCACCGCTAGGGACAGGGATCAGCCCCAGCATTTT
TRBJ2-3	NA	TRBV10-3	few	CAISNTDTQYF	TGTGCCATCAGTAACACAGATACGCAGTATTTT
TRBJ2-2	NA	TRBV3-1	many	CASSRTSTRELFF	TGTGCCAGCAGTCGGACCTCCACCCGGGAGCTGTTTTTT
TRBJ2-2	NA	TRBV28	many	CASLTPPNAGELFF	TGTGCCAGCCTGACCCCCCCGAATGCCGGGGAGCTGTTTTTT
TRBJ2-1	TRBD2	TRBV9	NA	CASSTGLAGGYNEQFF	TGTGCCAGCAGCACGGGACTAGCGGGAGGATACAATGAGCAGTTCTTC